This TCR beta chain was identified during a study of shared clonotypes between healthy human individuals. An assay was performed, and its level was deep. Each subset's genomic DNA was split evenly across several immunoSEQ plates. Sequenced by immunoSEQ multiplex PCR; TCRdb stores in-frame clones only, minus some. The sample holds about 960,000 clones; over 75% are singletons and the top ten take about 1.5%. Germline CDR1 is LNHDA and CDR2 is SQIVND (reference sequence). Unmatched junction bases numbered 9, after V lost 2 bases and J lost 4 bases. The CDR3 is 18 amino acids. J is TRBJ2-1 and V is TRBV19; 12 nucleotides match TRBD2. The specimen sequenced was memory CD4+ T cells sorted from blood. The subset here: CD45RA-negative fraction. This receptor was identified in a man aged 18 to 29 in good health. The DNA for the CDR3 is TGTGCCAGTAGTATATACGCCCCGGGACTAGCGGGTTACAATGAGCAGTTCTTC. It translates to CASSIYAPGLAGYNEQFF.